This T cell receptor (beta chain) was found in a study of OX40 agonist ivuxolimab in advanced cancers. Background on the study: Cancers in dose escalation were hepatocellular, melanoma, renal cell and head and neck. Participants could have had prior anti-PD-1, anti-PD-L1 or anti-CTLA-4 therapy, and 40% had some.

Trimming cost V 4 bases and J 10 bases; bases outside gene matches: 12. This CDR3 region has 16 residues. The germline gives CDR1 LNHDA, CDR2 SQIVND (reference sequence). The method was immunoSEQ multiplex PCR; TCRdb's version includes in-frame clones alone and lacks a portion of them. This repertoire shows approximately 80,000 clones, 90% found once; its top ten account for around 0.35%. Study-wide findings and caveats: Both blood CD4+ and CD8+ T cells showed clonal growth by week 6 at 0.1 to 3.0 mg/kg. Those patients achieving a partial response at 0.1-3.0 mg/kg showed among the lowest clonal expansion.

About this clone: The antigen is unknown.

This rearrangement joins TRBV19 to TRBJ1-6; 8 nucleotides align to TRBD1. The TCR originated in an adult with an advanced solid tumor such as melanoma, head and neck, liver or kidney cancer. Source: CD4+ or CD8+ T cells sorted from blood, taken in a trial of the OX40 agonist ivuxolimab. In DNA, the CDR3 is TGTGCCAGTAGTAAGGCAGGGGGCGCGGGAGAATCACCCCTCCACTTT. This codes for CASSKAGGAGESPLHF.